Each of the 12 T cell receptor beta chains below was sequenced from the same sample in a study of graft-versus-host responses after intestinal transplantation. Their antigens remain unidentified. The method was immunoSEQ multiplex PCR; TCRdb's version includes in-frame clones alone and lacks a portion of them. The profile shows more than 85,000 clones, 92% of them singletons. The specimen was unstimulated CD8+ T cells sorted from spleen or lymph node cells, collected before transplant. The source is a human donor who was the organ donor for an intestinal transplant.

J is TRBJ2-1 and V is TRBV15, with a tentative D call TRBD1 (6 bases). Trimming stripped 6 bases from V and 12 bases from J, with 15 bases between. This CDR3 comprises 12 residues. Germline loops: CDR1 LNHNV, CDR2 YYDKDF (reference sequence). The CDR3 bases are TGTGCCACCAGATTCAGGGGTTCTGGGCAGTTCTTC. Protein: CATRFRGSGQFF.

J is TRBJ1-1 and V is TRBV16; 8 positions match TRBD1. V dropped 2 bases and J dropped 4; count of bases not matched to a gene: 3. From germline, CDR1 is KGHSY and CDR2 FQNENV. CDR3 length equals 14 residues. This CDR3 reads CASSQGQGVTEAFF. The CDR3 region has the DNA TGTGCCAGCAGCCAAGGACAGGGAGTCACTGAAGCTTTCTTT.

V is TRBV27 and J is TRBJ2-3; 10 nucleotides align to TRBD1. CDR3 size: 18 residues. V trimming: 8 bases; J trimming: 4 bases; junction bases outside the gene matches: 18. Germline lookup yields CDR1 MNHEY and CDR2 SMNVEV (reference sequence). CDR3 residues: CASDPRTGGRLPPDTQYF. CDR3 sequence (DNA): TGTGCCAGCGATCCCAGGACAGGGGGTCGGCTACCCCCAGATACGCAGTATTTT.

The V call is TRBV15, the J call TRBJ2-7, with TRBD1 matching 8 bases. Germline lookup yields CDR1 LNHNV and CDR2 YYDKDF (reference sequence). The CDR3 length is 13 residues. J was trimmed by 2 bases and V by 9 bases; bases with no gene match: 6. CDR3 DNA: TGTGCCACAGCCCCGGACAGGGCCTACGAGCAGTACTTC. As protein: CATAPDRAYEQYF. Looking up the rest from reference TRBV15 and TRBJ2-7 gives the full variable domain: DAMVIQNPRYQVTQFGKPVTLSCSQTLNHNVMYWYQQKSSQAPKLLFHYYDKDFNNEADTPDNFQSRRPNTSFCFLDIRSPGLGDTAMYLCATAPDRAYEQYFGPGTRLTVT.

V and J are TRBV2 and TRBJ2-7, with 10 bases aligning to TRBD1. V lost 2 bases to trimming and J lost 3 bases; unmatched junction nucleotides: 7. Germline-derived CDR1 and CDR2 are SNHLY and FYNNEI. CDR3 size: 16 residues. CDR3 residues: CASSEWGQGKDYEQYF. CDR3 DNA: TGTGCCAGCAGTGAATGGGGACAGGGGAAAGACTACGAGCAGTACTTC.

The chain has TRBV6-1 and TRBJ1-1, with 8 bases lining up with TRBD1. The CDR3 is made up of 12 amino acids. The ends lost 8 bases at V and 2 bases at J; junction bases unmatched: 1. Germline V gives CDR1 MNHNS, CDR2 SASEGT. The CDR3 coding sequence is TGTGCCAGCGGACAGGGTAACACTGAAGCTTTCTTT. Its protein is CASGQGNTEAFF.

This clone was observed a single time. The gene calls are TRBV7-2 and TRBJ2-1, with D perhaps matching TRBD2 (7 bases). V lost 4 bases to trimming and J lost 8 bases, with 12 bases between them. CDR3 length equals 13 residues. Germline lookup yields CDR1 SGHTA and CDR2 FQGNSA. CDR3 loop: CASSYGGLDEQFF. CDR3 nucleotides: TGTGCCAGCAGCTACGGGGGGCTTGATGAGCAGTTCTTC.

This chain links TRBV4-1 with TRBJ1-1, with 7 bases that match TRBD1. The V gene's germline CDR1 is MGHRA and CDR2 YSYEKL. The CDR3 loop spans 15 amino acids. V lost 5 bases, J lost 4 bases, and 10 bases stayed unmatched. The CDR3 region has the DNA TGCGCCAGCAGCTCGAGAGACAGGGTGGCCACTGAAGCTTTCTTT. Translating it yields CASSSRDRVATEAFF.

The chain couples TRBV11-1 to TRBJ2-7, with D maybe TRBD1 (6 bases). CDR1 is SGHAT and CDR2 is FQDESV in the germline V gene (reference sequence). Trimming cost V 5 bases and J 3 bases, with 20 bases left between them. This CDR3 has 16 residues. This chain's CDR3 is CASSPTGFRHYYEQYF. The DNA for the CDR3 is TGTGCCAGCAGCCCCACAGGGTTCCGTCACTACTACGAGCAGTACTTC.

J is TRBJ2-2 and V is TRBV25-1; 10 nucleotides align to TRBD2. The CDR3 length is 18 residues. Germline loops: CDR1 MGHDK, CDR2 SYGVNS. V shed 3 bases, J shed 6 bases, and the junction held 13 bases outside the gene matches. The CDR3 region is CASSDQREGLLRPGELFF. DNA for the CDR3: TGTGCCAGCAGTGATCAGCGGGAGGGCCTTCTTCGCCCCGGGGAGCTGTTTTTT.

V gene TRBV10-3 combines with J gene TRBJ1-2; D gene unclear. This CDR3 has 13 amino acids. V was clipped by 8 bases and J by 9 bases, with 19 bases between them. From germline, CDR1 is ENHRY and CDR2 SYGVKD. The CDR3 DNA follows: TGTGCCATCCAAAGGAGAGGGAAATCGAGCTACACCTTC. Residues: CAIQRRGKSSYTF.

The V gene is TRBV27, the J gene TRBJ2-5; 7 positions agree with TRBD1. The ends lost 6 bases at V and 1 base at J; junction bases unmatched: 2. The CDR3 runs to 13 residues. The V gene's germline CDR1 is MNHEY and CDR2 SMNVEV (reference sequence). DNA of the CDR3: TGTGCCAGCAGCACAGGGGTCCAAGAGACCCAGTACTTC. This sequence encodes CASSTGVQETQYF.